The 24 T cell receptor beta chains in this list originate from one sample, sequenced in a study of T cells in Graves' hyperthyroidism and ophthalmopathy. From RNA transcripts, TCR beta CDR3 regions were amplified. HTBI primers were used for first-round RT-PCR of the TCR CDR3. TCRdb fed the multiplex PCR reads into MiXCR, producing one record per CDR3 protein. The sample holds about 480,000 distinct CDR3 sequences, around 22% seen once. The sequenced material came from blood. Receptors originate from a woman younger than 45 with Graves' ophthalmopathy.

This clonotype has at least ten counts. The gene calls are TRBV30 and TRBJ1-1; D unresolved. V lost 4 bases, J lost 1 base, and 10 bases lay in between. The V gene's germline CDR1 is GTSNPN and CDR2 SVGIG (reference sequence). CDR3 length: 13 amino acids. CDR3 nucleotides: TGTGCCTGGAACCCGGACTGGAACACTGAAGCTTTCTTT. This sequence encodes CAWNPDWNTEAFF.

This clonotype turned up a few times. V usage is TRBV6-2 or TRBV6-3 and J usage is TRBJ2-3; D gene uncertain. The CDR3 consists of 18 residues. Germline CDR1 is MNHEY and CDR2 is SVGEGT. The V and J ends lost 6 bases and 6 bases respectively, with 28 bases between them. The DNA for the CDR3 is TGTGCCAGCAGCGGTCTTCGTAACCGCGCTATCCCTGAGGATACGCAGTATTTT. Amino acids: CASSGLRNRAIPEDTQYF.

Written as DNA, the CDR3 is TGTGCCAGCCTACAGGGGACATTGAACACTGAAGCTTTCTTT. Translated: CASLQGTLNTEAFF. This chain links TRBV6-1 with TRBJ1-1; the match to TRBD1 covers 7 bases. Germline lookup yields CDR1 MNHNS and CDR2 SASEGT. This CDR3 region has 14 residues. Unmatched junction bases numbered 6, after V lost 8 bases and J lost 0 bases.

The chain uses TRBV25-1 and TRBJ2-5; D possibly corresponds to TRBD2 (7 bases). Per the germline V gene, CDR1 is MGHDK and CDR2 is SYGVNS. The V and J ends lost 5 bases and 0 bases respectively, with 13 bases between them. This CDR3 spans 15 amino acids. CDR3 sequence (DNA): TGTGCCAGCAGTAGGGCGGGGGCCTACCAAGAGACCCAGTACTTC. This translates into CASSRAGAYQETQYF.

This clonotype was observed many times. The rearrangement joins TRBV7-2 to TRBJ2-7; TRBD1 might be the D (6 bases). Trimming left V 1 base short and J 3 bases short, with 13 bases between. The CDR3 covers 15 residues. Germline assignment: CDR1 SGHTA and CDR2 FQGNSA. The CDR3 bases are TGTGCCAGCAGCTTAGGCCCAGGGGCCCTCTACGAGCAGTACTTC. The encoded protein is CASSLGPGALYEQYF.

This clonotype was found many times. This chain uses TRBV18 with TRBJ1-5; no clear D gene. CDR3 length: 15 amino acids. The V end lost 2 bases, the J end lost 0 bases, and 8 bases lay between the germline ends. Germline CDR1 is KGHSH and CDR2 is LQKENI. CDR3 amino acids: CASSPVGYSNQPQHF. The CDR3, as DNA: TGTGCCAGCTCACCAGTAGGATATAGCAATCAGCCCCAGCATTTT. The whole variable domain, filled in from reference TRBV18 and TRBJ1-5, reads NAGVMQNPRHLVRRRGQEARLRCSPMKGHSHVYWYRQLPEEGLKFMVYLQKENIIDESGMPKERFSAEFPKEGPSILRIQQVVRGDSAAYFCASSPVGYSNQPQHFGDGTRLSIL.

This clonotype was detected ten times or more. V usage is TRBV5-1 and J usage is TRBJ1-2, with no clear D. Germline-derived CDR1 and CDR2 are SGHRS and YFSETQ. The CDR3 has 16 residues. Trimming shortened V by 0 bases and J by 6 bases, and 18 bases separated the two germline ends. The CDR3 DNA reads TGCGCCAGCAGCTTGGATGGAGGGATGAATCGTGATGGCTACACCTTC. The encoded protein is CASSLDGGMNRDGYTF.

This clonotype was counted at least ten times. The CDR3 region is CASSRSDQETQYF. Here the CDR3 DNA reads TGTGCCAGCAGCCGGTCAGATCAAGAGACCCAGTACTTC. The chain uses TRBV14 and TRBJ2-5; D unclear. There are 13 residues in the CDR3. Germline CDR1 reads SGHDN; CDR2 reads FVKESK. The V end was cut by 4 bases, the J end by 2 bases, with 8 bases between.

This clonotype was found many times. This sequence joins TRBV27 and TRBJ2-4; 9 nucleotides line up with TRBD2. CDR1 MNHEY and CDR2 SMNVEV come from the germline V gene (reference sequence). The junction had 5 bases not matched to a gene; V was cut back by 2 bases and J by 6 bases. CDR3 length: 15 residues. CDR3 DNA: TGTGCCAGCAGTTTAGCGGGGGGGCCGGGAAACATTCAGTACTTC. Translating it yields CASSLAGGPGNIQYF.

This clonotype was counted ten times or more. J is TRBJ1-1 and V is TRBV7-9; D gene ambiguous. Between the trimmed V and J ends, which lost 5 bases and 4 bases, there was a span of 14 bases. Germline loops: CDR1 SEHNR, CDR2 FQNEAQ (reference sequence). The CDR3 has 14 residues. The DNA for the CDR3 is TGTGCCAGCAGCGGCCAACAAGAACTCACTGAAGCTTTCTTT. This gives the protein CASSGQQELTEAFF.

This clonotype appeared many times. The J gene is TRBJ2-5, the V gene TRBV6-5; D possibly corresponds to TRBD1 (5 bases). There are 13 residues in the CDR3. CDR1 MNHEY and CDR2 SVGAGI come from the germline V gene. The ends were cut back, 9 bases at V and 5 bases at J, with 16 bases in the middle. The CDR3 nucleotides are TGTGCCAGTCTCAGGGTGGATTTGGAGACCCAGTACTTC. Its translation: CASLRVDLETQYF.

The sample holds many counts of this clonotype. This rearrangement joins TRBV30 to TRBJ2-7; possibly TRBD2 for D (5 bases). Germline values: CDR1 GTSNPN, CDR2 SVGIG (reference sequence). V dropped 0 bases and J dropped 2 bases, with 5 bases sitting between them. CDR3 size: 12 residues. DNA for the CDR3: TGTGCCTGGAGTGTGCGGGCCTACGAGCAGTACTTC. Its translation: CAWSVRAYEQYF.

In this sample, this clonotype turned up many times. The CDR3 loop is CSARTQGGLGELFF. CDR3 DNA: TGCAGTGCTAGGACGCAGGGGGGTCTCGGGGAGCTGTTTTTT. The chain links TRBV20-1 to TRBJ2-2; a weak D match, TRBD1 (7 bases). Germline loops: CDR1 DFQATT, CDR2 SNEGSKA (reference sequence). The CDR3 is 14 amino acids. V was clipped by 3 bases and J by 7 bases, with 15 bases between them.

This clonotype has just a few counts. A much bigger clone sits one base away, suggesting this may be a read error. The J gene is TRBJ2-5, the V gene TRBV19; 9 bases match TRBD2. Germline V lookup: CDR1 LNHDA, CDR2 SQIVND (reference sequence). CDR3 size: 15 residues. The CDR3 coding sequence is TGTGCCAGTAGTTTCAGCGGGGGGATCCAAGAGACCAAGTACTTC. It is translated as CASSFSGGIQETKYF.

The table lists this clonotype with a few counts. The chain employs TRBV10-1 and TRBJ2-5, with a tentative D call TRBD2 (6 bases). Per germline, CDR1 WNHNN and CDR2 SYGVQD (reference sequence). With 10 bases removed from V and 10 bases from J, the gap between germline ends came to 25 bases. The CDR3 consists of 14 residues. The DNA for the CDR3 is TGCGCCACCCCTTTGTCCGTAGGGCTGGAGGGCCAGTACTTC. Protein: CATPLSVGLEGQYF.

The chain employs TRBV6-5 and TRBJ2-5; no definite D call. The CDR3 consists of 14 residues. The V gene lost 1 base and the J gene lost 4 bases, with 10 bases spanning the gap. Germline V lookup: CDR1 MNHEY, CDR2 SVGAGI. The CDR3 sequence is CASSYFSVTETQYF. In DNA, the CDR3 is TGTGCCAGCAGTTACTTCTCGGTGACAGAGACCCAGTACTTC.

This clonotype occurred many times. The chain uses TRBV10-1 and TRBJ2-5; 7 bases align to TRBD1. The CDR3 is made up of 13 amino acids. The trim removed 6 bases at V and 3 bases at J, leaving 4 bases unmatched. CDR1 and CDR2 (germline): WNHNN, SYGVQD (reference sequence). The CDR3 loop is CASRGQAEETQYF. The CDR3 DNA sequence: TGCGCCAGCAGAGGACAGGCTGAAGAGACCCAGTACTTC.

Many counts were recorded for this clonotype. This chain uses TRBV5-1 with TRBJ2-5; TRBD1 agrees at 7 bases. The junction had 4 bases not matched to a gene; V was cut back by 2 bases and J by 3 bases. Germline V CDR1 and CDR2: SGHRS, YFSETQ. The CDR3 runs to 14 residues. For the CDR3, the DNA is TGCGCCAGCAGCTTAGGGGGCAGGAAAGAGACCCAGTACTTC. Translation gives CASSLGGRKETQYF.

This clonotype was seen many times. In DNA form, the CDR3 reads TGTGCCAGCAGCTTTCCTAACAACAGGGGTACTGGCTACACCTTC. It is translated as CASSFPNNRGTGYTF. V is TRBV7-9 and J is TRBJ1-2, with 7 bases identical to TRBD1. The germline CDR1 and CDR2 sequences are SEHNR and FQNEAQ (reference sequence). The CDR3 has 15 residues. Trimming at V came to 3 bases and at J to 7 bases, leaving 11 bases not matched to a gene.

The chain is built from TRBV20-1 and TRBJ2-2; tentative D call: TRBD2 (5 bases). V lost 0 bases to trimming and J lost 1 base, with 12 bases between them. The CDR3 consists of 16 residues. CDR1 is DFQATT and CDR2 is SNEGSKA in the germline V gene (reference sequence). As DNA, the CDR3 is TGCAGTGCTAGAGATTCGAGGGCAGGGAACACCGGGGAGCTGTTTTTT. Translated, it gives CSARDSRAGNTGELFF.

At least ten counts were recorded for this clonotype. This chain connects TRBV5-1 to TRBJ2-7; D may be TRBD1 (7 bases). Germline CDR1 and CDR2: SGHRS and YFSETQ. The CDR3 is made up of 19 amino acids. V was pared by 1 base and J by 1 base, with 24 bases between. CDR3: CASSLLWGRGAKGSYEQYF. In DNA form, the CDR3 reads TGCGCCAGCAGCTTGCTTTGGGGCAGGGGGGCTAAAGGGTCCTACGAGCAGTACTTC.

There are many counts of this clonotype. This sequence joins TRBV5-1 and TRBJ1-2; the D gene is possibly TRBD1 (5 bases). There are 14 residues in the CDR3. Deletions cut 0 bases from V and 4 bases from J, with 10 bases between. Per germline, CDR1 SGHRS and CDR2 YFSETQ. This CDR3 is CASSLEGRGYGYTF. The DNA for the CDR3 is TGCGCCAGCAGCTTGGAGGGGCGCGGCTATGGCTACACCTTC.

This clonotype was seen ten or more times. The CDR3 loop is CASSEASGAGQPQHF. The DNA for the CDR3 is TGTGCCAGCAGTGAAGCCTCAGGGGCCGGGCAGCCCCAGCATTTT. The chain couples TRBV6-1 to TRBJ1-5; maybe TRBD1 (6 bases). Trimming removed 0 bases from V and 7 bases from J, with 13 bases in between. From germline, CDR1 is MNHNS and CDR2 SASEGT. The CDR3 spans 15 residues.

This clonotype was seen only a few times. The chain joins TRBV20-1 to TRBJ2-7, with D perhaps TRBD1 (6 bases). Germline V CDR1 and CDR2: DFQATT, SNEGSKA (reference sequence). The CDR3 spans 15 residues. V was shortened by 3 bases and J by 5 bases, with 20 bases between the two germline ends. The CDR3 reads CSASYDRRLRDEQYF. CDR3 nucleotide sequence: TGCAGTGCTAGTTACGACAGGAGACTTCGGGACGAGCAGTACTTC.